This TCR delta chain was sequenced for a study of γδ T cells in repeated Plasmodium falciparum infection. At the level of the study: Age- and gender-matched Australian children served as comparison for malaria-exposed Malian children. Timepoints: baseline, immediately before selected infections, and 21 days after every infection.

Note on this clone: This probably arose from a read error, given a far larger clone one base away. Other DNA sequences of this sample code for an identical CDR3.

The CDR3 consists of 26 residues. CDR1 is TVYSNPD and CDR2 is GDNSRS in the germline V gene (reference sequence). Vgamma9/Vdelta2+ and Vdelta2-negative gammadelta T cells were flow-sorted from PBMC for bulk sequencing. Both TRG and TRD chains were sequenced from each sorted sample. TCRdb applied CATT to the multiplex PCR reads for clone calling. Among some 51,000 delta-chain clones, around 2% were seen once, and the ten largest hold around 25%. The chain combines TRDV3 with TRDJ1; 9 bases align to TRDD3. The J gene was not available in TCRdb and was assigned here by matching the DNA to germline segments. The TCR originated in a pool of human donors (malaria-infected and uninfected, not separated). The specimen was gamma-delta T cells from blood. CDR3 in amino acids: CAYGSFLKPLLLGDPEYPPTVYKLIF. The CDR3 nucleotides are TGTGCATACGGATCCTTCCTCAAGCCCCTGTTACTGGGGGACCCCGAATATCCCCCCACTGTTTATAAACTCATCTTT.